In this sample, the clone carrying this T cell receptor beta chain turned up once. The participants were between about 18 and 90 years old and came from roughly 25 US areas. Cohort placement rested on clinical history that participants reported themselves. Two consecutive negative NP/OP PCR tests, clearance, or resolved symptoms defined Cohort 3 recovery. Trimming pared 6 bases from V and 5 bases from J, leaving 8 bases between. The CDR3 has 13 residues. Germline V gene sequence: CDR1 SNHLY, CDR2 FYNNEI. In the study's own analysis: Amplifying reference gene primers gave estimates of nucleated cell counts. Here immunoSEQ multiplex PCR was the method, and the copy in TCRdb shows in-frame clones only, minus some. That table is the source of V, J and clone size, and D and trimming were worked out from the DNA. The table has more than 200,000 clones, approximately 86% seen once. This sample is part of a study of blood T cell repertoires in COVID-19.

The genes are TRBV2 and TRBJ1-6; the D gene is possibly TRBD1 (5 bases). The receptor was isolated from a woman aged 50 to 60 who had recovered from COVID-19. Sequencing input: PBMCs or T cells enriched from blood (not recorded which). CDR3: CASRGLNNSPLHF. The DNA of the CDR3 is TGTGCCAGCAGGGGGCTTAATAATTCACCCCTCCACTTT.